Listed below are T cell receptor beta chains from one sample, sequenced in a study of T-cell reconstitution after alpha-beta-depleted transplantation in children. TCRdb reprocessed the PCR reads with MiXCR, giving one entry per CDR3 protein. The repertoire consists of about 210,000 distinct CDR3 sequences, with about a sixth occurring once and the leading ten covering around two fifths. The sequencing here drew on PBMCs, mostly from graft donor cells, taken 360 days after TCRalphabeta/CD19-depleted stem cell transplant. The receptor set was obtained from a male patient aged 2-9 years who had a stem cell transplant for acute lymphoblastic leukemia, so the T cells may come from the graft donor. Both conserved end residues are trimmed from each CDR3. Each record gives: V gene, J gene, CDR3 protein.

TRBV4-3	TRBJ2-6	ASSQDWDSGANVLT
TRBV5-8	TRBJ1-5	ASTLRTGIYQPQH
TRBV12-3/TRBV12-4	TRBJ2-7	ASSPGQGNLYEQY
TRBV7-2	TRBJ2-7	ASSLAETGAPYEQY
TRBV4-3	TRBJ1-2	ASSQDLKDRGPDYT
TRBV28	TRBJ2-3	ASSLGLTGSEY
TRBV28	TRBJ1-1	ASRPGPSALGAF
TRBV5-1	TRBJ2-1	ASPEDGRGNYNEQF
TRBV5-5	TRBJ2-1	ASSRRPGLPSNEQF
TRBV10-3	TRBJ1-1	AISLKYPIDTEAF
TRBV7-9	TRBJ2-7	ASSLAGARYEQY
TRBV2	TRBJ1-6	ASSEAHPDNSPLH